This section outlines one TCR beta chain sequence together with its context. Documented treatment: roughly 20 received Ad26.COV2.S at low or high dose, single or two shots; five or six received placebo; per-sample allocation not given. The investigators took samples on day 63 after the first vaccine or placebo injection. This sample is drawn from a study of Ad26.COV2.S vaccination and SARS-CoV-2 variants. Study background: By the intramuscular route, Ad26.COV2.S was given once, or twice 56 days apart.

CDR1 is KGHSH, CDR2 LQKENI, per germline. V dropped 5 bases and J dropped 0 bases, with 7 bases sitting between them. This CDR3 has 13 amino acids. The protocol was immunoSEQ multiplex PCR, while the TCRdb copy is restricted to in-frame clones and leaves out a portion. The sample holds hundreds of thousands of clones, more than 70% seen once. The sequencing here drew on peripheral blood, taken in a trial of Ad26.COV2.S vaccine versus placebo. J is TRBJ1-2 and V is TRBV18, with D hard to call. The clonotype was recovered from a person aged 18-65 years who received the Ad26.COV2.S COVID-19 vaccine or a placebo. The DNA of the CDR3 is TGTGCCAGCTCATCTCAGTCTAACTATGGCTACACCTTC. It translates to CASSSQSNYGYTF. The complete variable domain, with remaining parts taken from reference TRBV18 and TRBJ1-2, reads NAGVMQNPRHLVRRRGQEARLRCSPMKGHSHVYWYRQLPEEGLKFMVYLQKENIIDESGMPKERFSAEFPKEGPSILRIQQVVRGDSAAYFCASSSQSNYGYTFGSGTRLTVV.